This T cell receptor (beta chain) stems from a study of shared T cell receptors in the human thymus. This CDR3 is built from 18 residues. Germline CDR1 reads SGHAT; CDR2 reads FQNNGV. Trimming at V came to 5 bases and at J to 8 bases, leaving 18 bases not matched to a gene. Some clones are missing from TCRdb's copy, which holds only in-frame ones; the method was immunoSEQ multiplex PCR. The sample consists of about 660,000 clones, approximately 87% of them appearing once. This sample was also put to use in a study of human thymus T cells. From that study: Donation was from healthy Finnish infants who were having corrective surgery that addressed congenital heart defects. Resections from corrective heart surgery supplied the thymus tissue. Across thymic and blood repertoires, the usage of V and J genes appeared to be biased. What related research reported was that thymic repertoires overlapped highly among unrelated individuals.

The rearrangement links TRBV11-2 to TRBJ2-1; TRBD2 agrees at 10 bases. The clonotype originates from a boy under two years old with a congenital heart defect. The sample taken for sequencing was thymocytes. The CDR3 nucleotides read TGTGCCAGCAGCGGTACTAGCGGGACGGACCCCTATCCCGATGAGCAGTTCTTC. This sequence encodes CASSGTSGTDPYPDEQFF.